These T cell receptor beta chains were read from a single sample in a study of blood T cell repertoires in COVID-19. Produced via immunoSEQ multiplex PCR; TCRdb's table is partial and in-frame only. Of some 140,000 clones in the sample, around 89% were seen once. What was sequenced was peripheral blood. The receptors were sampled from a man aged 50-59 years with active or convalescent COVID-19. Both conserved end residues are part of each CDR3. A D gene is named only where the DNA matches it firmly. Not every row has a clone size; where given, it reads once, few, many or a size class.

>TRBJ1-2|TRBV7-2|-|TRBD1
CASSLVTGQGNYGYTF
TGTGCCAGCAGCTTAGTGACTGGACAGGGAAATTACGGCTACACCTTC
>TRBJ2-5|TRBV6-2/TRBV6-3|-|TRBD1
CASSLGQGVGFETQYF
TGTGCCAGCAGTCTCGGACAGGGGGTCGGTTTCGAGACCCAGTACTTC
>TRBJ1-1|TRBV2|once|-
CASSRGEGYEAFF
TGTGCCAGCAGTAGGGGTGAAGGGTATGAAGCTTTCTTT
>TRBJ2-7|TRBV25-1|-|TRBD1
CASSRDRGYEQYF
TGTGCCAGCAGTCGGGACAGGGGGTACGAGCAGTACTTC
>TRBJ2-7|TRBV11-2|-|TRBD1
CASSRDRGTSYEQYF
TGTGCCAGCAGCAGGGACAGGGGGACCTCCTACGAGCAGTACTTC
>TRBJ1-6|TRBV7-2|-|-
CASSPTPFFPLHF
TGTGCCAGCAGCCCTACTCCTTTTTTCCCCCTCCACTTT
>TRBJ2-1|TRBV7-8|-|TRBD2
CASSPRTSGDEQFF
TGTGCCAGCAGCCCTAGGACTAGCGGGGATGAGCAGTTCTTC
>TRBJ2-7|TRBV5-1|-|TRBD1
CASSLVGQTYEQYF
TGCGCCAGCAGCTTGGTGGGACAGACCTACGAGCAGTACTTC
>TRBJ2-1|TRBV7-8|once|TRBD2
CASSARGDPYNEQFF
TGTGCCAGCAGCGCCCGGGGGGATCCCTACAATGAGCAGTTCTTC
>TRBJ2-1|TRBV24-1|-|TRBD1
CATRRPGTGGGEQFF
TGTGCCACCAGAAGACCCGGGACAGGGGGCGGTGAGCAGTTCTTC
>TRBJ1-4|TRBV10-1|-|-
CASSESEGQATNEKLFF
TGCGCCAGCAGTGAGTCGGAGGGTCAAGCAACTAATGAAAAACTGTTTTTT